A selection of T cell receptor beta chains follows, all from one sample in a study of early T cells in non-severe SARS-CoV-2 infection. TCRdb reprocessed the 5' RACE reads with MiXCR, giving one entry per CDR3 protein. This sample has under 75,000 distinct CDR3 sequences; about 12% occur once, and the top ten carry roughly 8%. Material: whole blood. All receptors come from an adult who was a healthcare worker with PCR-confirmed SARS-CoV-2 infection or an uninfected control (not recorded which). Each CDR3 is given with its conserved first and last residue. A D gene is named only where the DNA matches it firmly. The size of a clone is reported for some rows only, either as once, few or many, or as a class for expanded clones.

>TRBV29-1|TRBD1|TRBJ1-1|few
CSTKQTGQVNTEAFF
TGCAGCACCAAACAGACCGGACAGGTGAACACTGAAGCTTTCTTT
>TRBV6-5|NA|TRBJ1-3|few
CASTRTGTPGNTIYF
TGTGCCAGCACCCGTACAGGGACCCCTGGAAACACCATATATTTT
>TRBV18|TRBD1|TRBJ2-7|many
CASSLSSTGGSYEQYF
TGTGCCAGCTCACTATCGTCGACAGGGGGCTCCTACGAGCAGTACTTC
>TRBV27|NA|TRBJ2-7|NA
CASSNYYEQYF
TGTGCCAGCAGTAACTACTACGAGCAGTACTTC
>TRBV7-9|NA|TRBJ2-3|few
CASSWAMDTQYF
TGTGCCAGCAGCTGGGCGATGGATACGCAGTATTTT
>TRBV2|TRBD2|TRBJ2-7|few
CASMKSGTVYEQYF
TGTGCCAGCATGAAAAGCGGGACGGTGTACGAGCAGTACTTC
>TRBV29-1|TRBD2|TRBJ2-4|NA
CSVGLAGALIPYF
TGCAGCGTTGGGCTAGCGGGAGCGTTAATACCGTACTTC
>TRBV28|NA|TRBJ1-1|many
CASTPGGVHTEAFF
TGTGCCAGCACCCCGGGGGGGGTGCACACTGAAGCTTTCTTT
>TRBV6-2/TRBV6-3|TRBD2|TRBJ2-2|few
CASSPRDYYTGELFF
TGTGCCAGCAGTCCTCGGGACTACTACACCGGGGAGCTGTTTTTT
>TRBV5-4|NA|TRBJ1-2|many
CASSPDSGGNYGYTF
TGTGCCAGCAGCCCTGACAGTGGGGGAAACTATGGCTACACCTTC
>TRBV7-3|NA|TRBJ2-1|many
CASSPQDRSDEQFF
TGTGCCAGCAGCCCGCAGGACAGAAGTGATGAGCAGTTCTTC
>TRBV29-1|NA|TRBJ2-7|few
CSAGDISYEQYF
TGCAGCGCTGGGGACATAAGCTACGAGCAGTACTTC
>TRBV29-1|TRBD2|TRBJ2-1|NA
CSAERAGNEQFF
TGCAGCGCCGAGAGAGCGGGGAATGAGCAGTTCTTC
>TRBV20-1|NA|TRBJ2-7|NA
CSAHLGGGPSEQYF
TGCAGTGCTCACCTAGGCGGGGGCCCCTCCGAGCAGTACTTC
>TRBV24-1|TRBD2|TRBJ2-1|many
CATSDPSRVAGGISSYNEQFF
TGTGCCACCAGTGATCCCTCCCGAGTAGCGGGAGGGATTAGCTCCTACAATGAGCAGTTCTTC
>TRBV6-1|NA|TRBJ1-5|NA
CASSEARGARQPQHF
TGTGCCAGCAGTGAAGCAAGAGGGGCGAGGCAGCCCCAGCATTTT
>TRBV7-9|NA|TRBJ1-4|NA
CASSLGTRTNEKLFF
TGTGCCAGCAGCTTGGGGACCCGAACTAATGAAAAACTGTTTTTT
>TRBV12-3/TRBV12-4|NA|TRBJ2-3|many
CASSRYPVIDTDTQYF
TGTGCCAGCAGTCGTTACCCAGTAATAGACACAGATACGCAGTATTTT
>TRBV29-1|NA|TRBJ1-4|few
CSVARQQGRDEKLFF
TGCAGCGTTGCACGGCAGCAGGGCCGAGATGAAAAACTGTTTTTT
>TRBV20-1|TRBD2|TRBJ2-5|many
CSASGTSGRETQYF
TGCAGTGCTTCCGGGACTAGCGGTCGAGAGACCCAGTACTTC
>TRBV9|NA|TRBJ2-7|few
CASSVEQGSTEQYF
TGTGCCAGCAGCGTAGAACAGGGTAGTACCGAGCAGTACTTC
>TRBV4-3|NA|TRBJ1-4|few
CASSQAGPSINEKLFF
TGCGCCAGCAGCCAAGCAGGACCGTCGATTAATGAAAAACTGTTTTTT
>TRBV6-5|NA|TRBJ1-2|NA
CASSYSPGKSYYGYTF
TGTGCCAGCAGTTACTCTCCAGGGAAGAGCTACTATGGCTACACCTTC
>TRBV15|NA|TRBJ2-3|many
CATSREVGVPDTQYF
TGTGCCACCAGCAGAGAGGTGGGAGTCCCAGATACGCAGTATTTT
>TRBV4-1|NA|TRBJ2-2|many
CASSQGGDWITGELFF
TGCGCCAGCAGCCAAGGAGGCGACTGGATCACCGGGGAGCTGTTTTTT